This T cell receptor (beta chain) was observed in a study of T-cell reconstitution after alpha-beta-depleted transplantation in children. Whole-study findings and limits: Roughly two months post-transplant, alpha-beta T cells reportedly originated from several hundred graft clones that had expanded. Several patients had high TCRbeta diversity at day 60; it came from surviving recipient T cells and thymic progenitors.

Points on this clonotype: Its matching antigen is unknown.

Unique molecular identifiers were incorporated during preparation of the TCRbeta library. TCRdb re-derived calls from the PCR reads in MiXCR, one entry per CDR3 protein. Of approximately 500,000 distinct CDR3 sequences in the sample, 8% to 11% were seen once. Sample: PBMCs, taken before TCRalphabeta/CD19-depleted stem cell transplant. The TCR sequence derives from a child younger than 10 with inherited bone marrow failure, due to receive a stem cell transplant.

CDR3 sequence (DNA): TGCGCCAGCAGCCAGCGGGTGGGACAGGAAGGCTACGAGCAGTACTTC. Its protein product is CASSQRVGQEGYEQYF. The chain joins TRBV4-3 to TRBJ2-7, with 8 bases lining up with TRBD1. Germline CDR1 and CDR2: LGHNA and YSLEER. The V gene end was trimmed by 3 bases and the J gene end by 3 bases; junction bases not matched to a gene: 10. CDR3 size: 16 residues.